These 4 T cell receptor beta chains originate from one sample sequenced in a study of T cell responses to AZD1222 COVID-19 vaccine. The repertoire was sequenced with immunoSEQ multiplex PCR; TCRdb's copy has only in-frame clones and lacks some. The data show roughly 140,000 clones, about 93% seen once. The sequencing here drew on peripheral blood, taken on day 0 of AZD1222 vaccination. Source of these receptors: an adult in good health.

This chain links TRBV9 with TRBJ2-5; perhaps TRBD2 as D (5 bases). Per the germline V gene, CDR1 is SGDLS and CDR2 is YYNGEE. V lost 4 bases to trimming and J lost 5 bases, with 15 bases between them. The CDR3 runs to 14 residues. CDR3 amino acids: CASSRGGFGETQYF. The CDR3 DNA sequence: TGTGCCAGCAGCCGGGGTGGGTTCGGGGAGACCCAGTACTTC.

DNA for the CDR3: TGTGCCAGCAGCTCCGGGCCCCCTACTAGTTCCTACGAGCAGTACTTC. This translates into CASSSGPPTSSYEQYF. This chain connects TRBV11-1 to TRBJ2-7; D perhaps matches TRBD2 (5 bases). Germline assignment: CDR1 SGHAT and CDR2 FQDESV (reference sequence). Trimming shortened V by 4 bases and J by 1 base, and 17 bases separated the two germline ends. The CDR3 length is 16 residues.

The DNA of the CDR3 is TGTGCCAGCAGCCCGGGGGGGCTGGATACGCAGTATTTT. The encoded protein is CASSPGGLDTQYF. V usage is TRBV6-4 and J usage is TRBJ2-3, with TRBD2 matching 8 bases. The V gene end was trimmed by 6 bases and the J gene end by 6 bases; junction bases not matched to a gene: 5. In germline, CDR1 is MRHNA, CDR2 SNTAGT. The CDR3 covers 13 residues.

The genes are TRBV12-3 or TRBV12-4 and TRBJ1-6; D gene uncertain. The CDR3 contains 13 residues. V dropped 2 bases and J dropped 8 bases, with 7 bases sitting between them. The CDR3 DNA follows: TGTGCCAGCAGTTTAACAGCTTATTCACCCCTCCACTTT. The encoded protein is CASSLTAYSPLHF.